Listed below are T cell receptor beta chains from one sample, sequenced in a study of cytomegalovirus exposure and HLA in healthy donors. Repertoires were generated with immunoSEQ multiplex PCR, while TCRdb's copy carries only in-frame clones and drops some. The repertoire holds 100,000 or so clones, with just under 95% as singletons. Sequenced: PBMCs. Receptors originate from a young woman in good health and CMV-seronegative. The CDR3 runs from the conserved cysteine through the conserved F or W. A D gene is named only where the DNA matches it firmly. A clone size is listed for some rows: how often the clone was seen (once, few, many), or a class if it is expanded.

clone size	V gene	J gene	D gene	CDR3 DNA	CDR3 protein
.	TRBV9	TRBJ2-5	.	TGTGCCAGCAGCGTAGCAACAGAAAGGGAGACCCAGTACTTC	CASSVATERETQYF
.	TRBV6-6	TRBJ2-7	TRBD2	TGTGCCAGCAGTCCTAGCGGGATCGACGAGCAGTACTTC	CASSPSGIDEQYF
.	TRBV6-4	TRBJ2-7	.	TGTGCCAGCCTGGTAGGGGCAGGGAACTACGAGCAGTACTTC	CASLVGAGNYEQYF
.	TRBV5-1	TRBJ1-4	.	TGCGCCAGCAGCCCACAGACAGGAGAAAAACTGTTTTTT	CASSPQTGEKLFF
.	TRBV4-3	TRBJ1-1	.	TGCGCCAGCAGCCAAGATTGGCGGGGGTTTACCACTGAAGCTTTCTTT	CASSQDWRGFTTEAFF
.	TRBV5-1	TRBJ1-2	.	TGCGCCAGCAGCCCCCTGGGTCGACAAGAGAGTGGCTACACCTTC	CASSPLGRQESGYTF
.	TRBV5-1	TRBJ2-1	.	TGCGCCAGCAGCTTGGACAGCTCCTACAATGAGCAGTTCTTC	CASSLDSSYNEQFF
.	TRBV19	TRBJ1-2	TRBD1	TGTGCCAGTAGACAGGGGGCGGTTTTCTATGGCTACACCTTC	CASRQGAVFYGYTF
once	TRBV19	TRBJ1-3	.	TGTGCCAGTAGTAATCGACAGCCTTGGGGTGGAAACACCATATATTTT	CASSNRQPWGGNTIYF
.	TRBV29-1	TRBJ2-7	.	TGCAGCGTTCTGACTACTGGAATCTCCTACGAGCAGTACTTC	CSVLTTGISYEQYF
.	TRBV5-1	TRBJ1-1	TRBD1	TGCGCCAGCAGCTTGGCCCAGGGGGGCACTGAAGCTTTCTTT	CASSLAQGGTEAFF
.	TRBV30	TRBJ2-2	.	TGTGCCTGGAGACTTATCGGGGAGCTGTTTTTT	CAWRLIGELFF
.	TRBV6-5	TRBJ2-7	.	TGTGCCAGCAATCATAGGGGCGAGTACGAGCAGTACTTC	CASNHRGEYEQYF
.	TRBV7-8	TRBJ2-2	TRBD2	TGTGCCAGCAGCACCCTAGCGGGAGGCCCCACCGGGGAGCTGTTTTTT	CASSTLAGGPTGELFF
.	TRBV9	TRBJ2-3	TRBD2	TGTGCCAGCAGCACTAGCGGTAGCACAGATACGCAGTATTTT	CASSTSGSTDTQYF
.	TRBV9	TRBJ2-7	.	TGTGCCAGCAGCGACCAGGGGGGTCGGGACGAGCAGTACTTC	CASSDQGGRDEQYF
once	TRBV9	TRBJ2-3	.	TGTGCCAGCAGCGTAGCCGGCCCAGGGGTTCACGATACGCAGTATTTT	CASSVAGPGVHDTQYF
.	TRBV4-1	TRBJ1-1	.	TGCGCCAGCAGCCCAGGTAACACTGAAGCTTTCTTT	CASSPGNTEAFF
.	TRBV10-3	TRBJ1-5	.	TGTGCCACCTCGGTTACAGGGATGAGCAATCAGCCCCAGCATTTT	CATSVTGMSNQPQHF
.	TRBV19	TRBJ2-7	TRBD1	TGTGCCAGTAGGGTATGGGGGCAGGGGGATTACGAGCAGTACTTC	CASRVWGQGDYEQYF